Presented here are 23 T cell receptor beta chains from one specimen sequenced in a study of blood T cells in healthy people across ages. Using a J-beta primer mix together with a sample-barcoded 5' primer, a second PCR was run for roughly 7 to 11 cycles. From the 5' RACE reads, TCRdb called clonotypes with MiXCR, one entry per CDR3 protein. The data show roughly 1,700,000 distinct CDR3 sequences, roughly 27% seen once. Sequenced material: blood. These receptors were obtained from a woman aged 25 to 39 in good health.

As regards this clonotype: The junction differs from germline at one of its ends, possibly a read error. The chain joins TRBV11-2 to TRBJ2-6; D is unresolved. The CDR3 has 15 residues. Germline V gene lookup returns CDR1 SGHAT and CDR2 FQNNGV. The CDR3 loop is CVSSPTRAGANVLTF. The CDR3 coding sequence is TGTGTCAGCAGCCCGACCCGGGCTGGGGCCAACGTCCTGACTTTC.

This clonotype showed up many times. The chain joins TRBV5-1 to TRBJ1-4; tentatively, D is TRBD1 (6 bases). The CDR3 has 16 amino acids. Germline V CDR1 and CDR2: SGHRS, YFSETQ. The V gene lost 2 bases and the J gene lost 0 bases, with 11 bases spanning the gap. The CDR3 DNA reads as TGCGCCAGCAGCTTTCAGGGGATGTCAACTAATGAAAAACTGTTTTTT. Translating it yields CASSFQGMSTNEKLFF. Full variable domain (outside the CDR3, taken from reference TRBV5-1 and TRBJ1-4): KAGVTQTPRYLIKTRGQQVTLSCSPISGHRSVSWYQQTPGQGLQFLFEYFSETQRNKGNFPGRFSGRQFSNSRSEMNVSTLELGDSALYLCASSFQGMSTNEKLFFGSGTQLSVL.

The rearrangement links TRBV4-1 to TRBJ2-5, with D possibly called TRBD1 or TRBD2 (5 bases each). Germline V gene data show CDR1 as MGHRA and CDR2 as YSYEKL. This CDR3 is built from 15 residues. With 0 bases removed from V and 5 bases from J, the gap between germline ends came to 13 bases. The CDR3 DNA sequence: TGCGCCAGCAGCCAAGAGAGGGTACAGGTGGAGACCCAGTACTTC. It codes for CASSQERVQVETQYF.

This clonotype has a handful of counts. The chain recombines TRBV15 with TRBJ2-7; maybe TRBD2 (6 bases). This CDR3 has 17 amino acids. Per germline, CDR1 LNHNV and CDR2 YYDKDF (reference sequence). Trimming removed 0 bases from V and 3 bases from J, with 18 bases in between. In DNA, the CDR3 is TGTGCCACCAGCAGAGATCGCCCCAGAAGGGGAGGCTACGAGCAGTACTTC. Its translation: CATSRDRPRRGGYEQYF.

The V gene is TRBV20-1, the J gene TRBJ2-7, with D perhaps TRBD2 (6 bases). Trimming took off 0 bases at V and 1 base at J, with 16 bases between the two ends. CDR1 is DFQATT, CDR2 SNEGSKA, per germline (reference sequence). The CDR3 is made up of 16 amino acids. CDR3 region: CSARDGLAVGSYEQYF. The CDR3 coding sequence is TGCAGTGCTAGAGACGGATTAGCGGTAGGGTCCTACGAGCAGTACTTC.

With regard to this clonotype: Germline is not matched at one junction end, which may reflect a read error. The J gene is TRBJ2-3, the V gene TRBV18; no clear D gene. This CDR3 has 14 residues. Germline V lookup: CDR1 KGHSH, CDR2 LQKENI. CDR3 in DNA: TGTGTCAGCTCACCACCATCCGGGACAGATACGCAGTATTTT. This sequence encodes CVSSPPSGTDTQYF.

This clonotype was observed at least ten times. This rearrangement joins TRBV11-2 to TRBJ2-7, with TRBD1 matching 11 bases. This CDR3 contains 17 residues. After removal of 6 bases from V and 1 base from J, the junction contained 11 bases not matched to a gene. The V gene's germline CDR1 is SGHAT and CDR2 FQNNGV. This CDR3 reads CASSRLWGQGVSYEQYF. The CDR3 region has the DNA TGTGCCAGCAGTCGGCTTTGGGGACAGGGGGTTTCCTACGAGCAGTACTTC. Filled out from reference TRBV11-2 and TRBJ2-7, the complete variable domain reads EAGVAQSPRYKIIEKRQSVAFWCNPISGHATLYWYQQILGQGPKLLIQFQNNGVVDDSQLPKDRFSAERLKGVDSTLKIQPAKLEDSAVYLCASSRLWGQGVSYEQYFGPGTRLTVT.

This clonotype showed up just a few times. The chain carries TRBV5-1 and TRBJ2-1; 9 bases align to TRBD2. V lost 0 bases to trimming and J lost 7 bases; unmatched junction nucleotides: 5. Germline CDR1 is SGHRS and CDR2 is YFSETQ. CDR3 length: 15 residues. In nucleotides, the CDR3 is TGCGCCAGCAGCTTGGCGCCTAGCGGGGCTAATGAGCAGTTCTTC. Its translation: CASSLAPSGANEQFF.

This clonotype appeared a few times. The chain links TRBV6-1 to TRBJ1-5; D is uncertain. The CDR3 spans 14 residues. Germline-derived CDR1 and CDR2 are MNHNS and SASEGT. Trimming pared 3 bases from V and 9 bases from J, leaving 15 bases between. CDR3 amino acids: CASSEAVTVSPQHF. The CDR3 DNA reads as TGTGCCAGCAGTGAGGCAGTGACTGTTTCGCCCCAGCATTTT.

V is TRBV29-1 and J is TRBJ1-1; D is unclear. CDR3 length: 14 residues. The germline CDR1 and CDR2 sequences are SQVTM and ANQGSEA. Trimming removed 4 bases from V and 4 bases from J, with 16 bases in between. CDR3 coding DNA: TGCAGCGTTGTTAGGTGGGTACGTCGCACTGAAGCTTTCTTT. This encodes CSVVRWVRRTEAFF.

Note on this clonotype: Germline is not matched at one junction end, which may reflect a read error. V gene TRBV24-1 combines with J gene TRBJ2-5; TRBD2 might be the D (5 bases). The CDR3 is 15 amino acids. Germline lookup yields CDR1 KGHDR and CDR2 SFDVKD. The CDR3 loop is CTTSDARAPQETQYF. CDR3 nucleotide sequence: TGTACCACCAGTGATGCGAGGGCACCCCAAGAGACCCAGTACTTC.

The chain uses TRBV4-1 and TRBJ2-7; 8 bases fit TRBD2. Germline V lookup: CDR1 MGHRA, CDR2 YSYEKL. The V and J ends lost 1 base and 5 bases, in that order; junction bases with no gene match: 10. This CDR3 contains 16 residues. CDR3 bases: TGCGCCAGCAGCCAAGGAGTAGCGGGATCTTTCGACGAGCAGTACTTC. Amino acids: CASSQGVAGSFDEQYF.

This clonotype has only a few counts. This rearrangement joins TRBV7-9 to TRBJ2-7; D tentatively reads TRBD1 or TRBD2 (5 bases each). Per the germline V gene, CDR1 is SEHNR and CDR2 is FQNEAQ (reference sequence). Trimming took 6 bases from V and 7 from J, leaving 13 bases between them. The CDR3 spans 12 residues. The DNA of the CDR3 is TGTGCCAGCAGTTCGGGACGTTGGGAGCAGTACTTC. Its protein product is CASSSGRWEQYF.

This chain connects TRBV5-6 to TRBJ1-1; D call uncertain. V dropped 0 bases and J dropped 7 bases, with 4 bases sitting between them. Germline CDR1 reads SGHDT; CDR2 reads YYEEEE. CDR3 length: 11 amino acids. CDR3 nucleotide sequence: TGTGCCAGCAGCTTGGGCTGTGAAGCTTTCTTT. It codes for CASSLGCEAFF.

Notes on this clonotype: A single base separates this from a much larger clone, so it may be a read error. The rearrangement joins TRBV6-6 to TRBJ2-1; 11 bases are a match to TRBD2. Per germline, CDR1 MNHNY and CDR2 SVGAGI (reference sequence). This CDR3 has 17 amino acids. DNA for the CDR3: TGTGCCAACAGTTACTCGGGGACTAGCGGAGTCTACAATGAGCAGTTCTTC. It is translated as CANSYSGTSGVYNEQFF.

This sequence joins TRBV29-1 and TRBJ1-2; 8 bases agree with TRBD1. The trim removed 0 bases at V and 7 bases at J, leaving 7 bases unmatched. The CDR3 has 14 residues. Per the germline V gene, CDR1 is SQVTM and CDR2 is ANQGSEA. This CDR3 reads CSVEDLTGGGGYTF. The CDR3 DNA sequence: TGCAGCGTTGAAGATCTTACAGGGGGAGGTGGCTACACCTTC.

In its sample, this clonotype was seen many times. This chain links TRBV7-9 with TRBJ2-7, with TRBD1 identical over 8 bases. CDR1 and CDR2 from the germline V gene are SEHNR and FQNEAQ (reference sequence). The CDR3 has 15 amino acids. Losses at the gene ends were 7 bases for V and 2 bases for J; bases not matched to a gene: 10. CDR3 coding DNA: TGTGCCAGCACCCCCTCCGGGACAGGTGCCTACGAGCAGTACTTC. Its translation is CASTPSGTGAYEQYF. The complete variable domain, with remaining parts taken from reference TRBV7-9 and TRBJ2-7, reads DTGVSQNPRHKITKRGQNVTFRCDPISEHNRLYWYRQTLGQGPEFLTYFQNEAQLEKSRLLSDRFSAERPKGSFSTLEIQRTEQGDSAMYLCASTPSGTGAYEQYFGPGTRLTVT.

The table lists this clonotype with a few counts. The CDR3 loop is CSAPLAGGGLAKNIQYF. CDR3 sequence (DNA): TGCAGTGCCCCTTTGGCGGGAGGGGGGCTAGCCAAAAACATTCAGTACTTC. This chain connects TRBV20-1 to TRBJ2-4; 9 bases are a match to TRBD2. The J segment lost 0 bases and the V segment lost 6 bases, leaving 12 bases of the junction unmatched. The CDR3 spans 17 residues. Per germline, CDR1 DFQATT and CDR2 SNEGSKA (reference sequence).

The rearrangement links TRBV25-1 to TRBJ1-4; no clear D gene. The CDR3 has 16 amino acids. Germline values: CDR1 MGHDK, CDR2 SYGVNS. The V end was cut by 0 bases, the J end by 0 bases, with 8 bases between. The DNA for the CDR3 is TGTGCCAGCAGTGAATATAAAGTGGCAACTAATGAAAAACTGTTTTTT. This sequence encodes CASSEYKVATNEKLFF.

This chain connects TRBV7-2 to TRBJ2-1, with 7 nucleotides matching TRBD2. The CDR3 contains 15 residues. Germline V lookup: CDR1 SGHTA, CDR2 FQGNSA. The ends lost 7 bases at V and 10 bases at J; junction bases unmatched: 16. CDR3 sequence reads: CASKPKGRGRGEQFF. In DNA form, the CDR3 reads TGTGCCAGCAAACCGAAGGGGCGCGGGAGAGGCGAGCAGTTCTTC.

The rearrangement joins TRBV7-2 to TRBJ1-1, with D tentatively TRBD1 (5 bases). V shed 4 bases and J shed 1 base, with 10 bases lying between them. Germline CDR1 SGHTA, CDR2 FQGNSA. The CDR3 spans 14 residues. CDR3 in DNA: TGTGCCAGCAGCTCATACGACAGGAACACTGAAGCTTTCTTT. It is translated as CASSSYDRNTEAFF.

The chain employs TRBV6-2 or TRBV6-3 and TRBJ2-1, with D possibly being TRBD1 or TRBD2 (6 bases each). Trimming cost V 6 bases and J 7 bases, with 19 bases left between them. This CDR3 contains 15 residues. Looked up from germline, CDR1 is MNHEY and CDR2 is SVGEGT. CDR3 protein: CASRVRGGHWNEQFF. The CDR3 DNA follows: TGTGCCAGCAGGGTCCGTGGGGGGCATTGGAATGAGCAGTTCTTC.

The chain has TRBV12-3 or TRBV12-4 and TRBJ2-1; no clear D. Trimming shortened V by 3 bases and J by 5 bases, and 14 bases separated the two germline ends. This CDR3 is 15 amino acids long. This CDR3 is CASSFGGVYHNEQFF. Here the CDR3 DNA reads TGTGCCAGCAGTTTCGGCGGAGTTTACCACAATGAGCAGTTCTTC.